The 25 T cell receptor beta chains reported below all come from one sample, sequenced in a study of blood T cell repertoires in COVID-19. The repertoire was sequenced with immunoSEQ multiplex PCR; TCRdb's copy has only in-frame clones and lacks some. The table shows about 190,000 clones, with 75% to 85% occurring only once. The material sequenced was PBMCs or T cells enriched from blood (not recorded which). Receptor source: a woman aged 50 to 60 with acute COVID-19.

The chain uses TRBV13 and TRBJ1-4, with 8 bases fitting TRBD1. The V gene's germline CDR1 is PRHDT and CDR2 FYEKMQ (reference sequence). This CDR3 spans 15 amino acids. V lost 3 bases to trimming and J lost 5 bases; unmatched junction nucleotides: 5. The CDR3 DNA is TGTGCCAGCAGCTTTGGGGACAGGAGGAATGAAAAACTGTTTTTT. This translates into CASSFGDRRNEKLFF.

The chain combines TRBV19 with TRBJ1-1, with D uncertain. With 2 bases removed from V and 4 bases from J, the gap between germline ends came to 11 bases. The CDR3 consists of 14 residues. Germline V lookup: CDR1 LNHDA, CDR2 SQIVND (reference sequence). The CDR3: CASSITGGITEAFF. CDR3 nucleotides: TGTGCCAGTAGTATAACGGGAGGGATCACTGAAGCTTTCTTT.

V usage is TRBV11-1 and J usage is TRBJ2-3, with TRBD1 matching 9 bases. This CDR3 comprises 15 residues. V shed 5 bases, J shed 3 bases, and the junction held 6 bases outside the gene matches. Germline assignment: CDR1 SGHAT and CDR2 FQDESV (reference sequence). The CDR3 coding sequence is TGTGCCAGCAGCGCGCGACAGGGGGTGACAGATACGCAGTATTTT. Translation gives CASSARQGVTDTQYF.

V and J are TRBV2 and TRBJ1-1; D is possibly TRBD1 (5 bases). Trimming removed 6 bases from V and 5 bases from J, with 16 bases in between. The length of the CDR3 is 14 residues. From germline, CDR1 is SNHLY and CDR2 FYNNEI. Here the CDR3 reads CASRLSGGKTEAFF. The CDR3 nucleotides read TGTGCCAGCAGATTATCCGGGGGTAAGACTGAAGCTTTCTTT.

CDR3 DNA: TGTGCCAGCAGCGTAGAACAGAAGCCTGGAAACACCATATATTTT. Its protein product is CASSVEQKPGNTIYF. The chain uses TRBV9 and TRBJ1-3; the D is unclear. V lost 0 bases and J 2 bases, leaving 9 bases between the germline ends. The CDR3 is 15 amino acids. Looked up from germline, CDR1 is SGDLS and CDR2 is YYNGEE.

The CDR3 bases are TGTGCCATCAGTGAGACTGTAACTCGCGGGGGGGCGGGCTACGAGCAGTACGTC. Its translation: CAISETVTRGGAGYEQYV. The chain joins TRBV10-3 to TRBJ2-7; 9 bases match TRBD2. The germline V gene encodes CDR1 ENHRY and CDR2 SYGVKD. With 2 bases clipped from V and 3 bases from J, the junction kept 14 bases outside the gene matches. The CDR3 totals 18 residues.

The V and J genes are TRBV5-1 and TRBJ2-1, with D possibly TRBD2 on 6 matching bases. Trimming removed 0 bases at V and 1 base at J, with 8 bases between. Germline lookup yields CDR1 SGHRS and CDR2 YFSETQ. The CDR3 is 15 amino acids. DNA of the CDR3: TGCGCCAGCAGCTTGGCGGGGGAGTCCTACAATGAGCAGTTCTTC. Its protein is CASSLAGESYNEQFF.

V is TRBV12-3 or TRBV12-4 and J is TRBJ1-3; no definite D call. The CDR3 is 12 amino acids. V dropped 6 bases and J dropped 7 bases, with 10 bases sitting between them. The CDR3 loop is CASRRVPNTIYF. The CDR3 region has the DNA TGTGCCAGCAGGAGGGTGCCCAACACCATATATTTT.

The V and J genes are TRBV6-1 and TRBJ1-3; 10 bases align to TRBD1. The trim removed 0 bases at V and 4 bases at J, leaving 3 bases unmatched. Germline V gene lookup returns CDR1 MNHNS and CDR2 SASEGT. CDR3 length: 16 amino acids. The CDR3: CASSEATGGRGNTIYF. CDR3 DNA sequence: TGTGCCAGCAGTGAAGCGACAGGGGGCAGGGGAAACACCATATATTTT.

V gene TRBV19 combines with J gene TRBJ2-1; D might be TRBD1 (6 bases). Germline assignment: CDR1 LNHDA and CDR2 SQIVND (reference sequence). The CDR3 runs 14 residues. V was pared by 7 bases and J by 10 bases, with 20 bases between. CDR3 nucleotides: TGTGCCAGTACCGCTTCACAGGGTTTTAGGGAGCAGTTCTTC. It codes for CASTASQGFREQFF.

The chain is built from TRBV4-1 and TRBJ1-3, with 9 nucleotides matching TRBD1. Germline V gives CDR1 MGHRA, CDR2 YSYEKL. Losses at the gene ends were 3 bases for V and 0 bases for J; bases not matched to a gene: 6. The CDR3 runs to 17 residues. CDR3 amino acids: CASSHLYRGPSGNTIYF. The CDR3, as DNA: TGCGCCAGCAGCCATCTTTACAGGGGGCCCTCTGGAAACACCATATATTTT.

There are a few counts of this clone. The V call is TRBV5-1, the J call TRBJ1-4; D is possibly TRBD1 (5 bases). This CDR3 has 14 residues. Trimming removed 7 bases from V and 4 bases from J, with 14 bases in between. CDR1 is SGHRS and CDR2 is YFSETQ in the germline V gene. The CDR3 DNA reads as TGCGCCAGCTCTCCCGACAGCGTTAATGAAAAACTGTTTTTT. Protein sequence: CASSPDSVNEKLFF.

This chain joins TRBV27 and TRBJ1-2; D is uncertain. CDR1 is MNHEY and CDR2 is SMNVEV in the germline V gene (reference sequence). V shed 4 bases and J shed 1 base, with 13 bases lying between them. This CDR3 is built from 15 residues. The CDR3 nucleotides are TGTGCCAGCAGTTCCTCAAATCCAGATAACTATGGCTACACCTTC. Translated, it gives CASSSSNPDNYGYTF.

This rearrangement joins TRBV12-5 to TRBJ2-3; 12 bases map to TRBD1. CDR1 LGHNT and CDR2 FRNRAP come from the germline V gene. V lost 6 bases and J lost 5; bases outside the gene matches: 9. The CDR3 sequence is 16 residues long. The CDR3 loop is CASGPGTGGRLDTQYF. CDR3 bases: TGTGCTAGTGGCCCCGGGACAGGGGGCCGCTTAGATACGCAGTATTTT.

The CDR3 region is CASSPYRGRGYTF. CDR3 in DNA: TGTGCCAGCAGCCCTTACAGGGGTAGGGGCTACACCTTC. V usage is TRBV7-8 and J usage is TRBJ1-2, with TRBD1 identical over 7 bases. The CDR3 is 13 residues long. V shed 5 bases, J shed 8 bases, and the junction held 8 bases outside the gene matches. The V gene's germline CDR1 is SGHVS and CDR2 FQNEAQ.

The chain combines TRBV2 with TRBJ2-2; a weak D match, TRBD1 (5 bases). Trimming shortened V by 5 bases and J by 6 bases, and 10 bases separated the two germline ends. From germline, CDR1 is SNHLY and CDR2 FYNNEI. The CDR3 covers 13 residues. The CDR3 is CASSQGPPGELFF. CDR3 bases: TGTGCCAGCAGTCAGGGCCCCCCCGGGGAGCTGTTTTTT.

This clone was seen a few times. The chain links TRBV3-1 (or the pseudogene TRBV3-2) to TRBJ1-1, with TRBD1 identical over 7 bases. The CDR3 covers 14 residues. Trimming took 6 bases from V and 3 from J; bases not matched to a gene: 7. Germline V gene sequence: CDR1 LGHDT, CDR2 YNNKEL (reference sequence). The CDR3 loop is CASRPHDRDTEAFF. The CDR3 DNA follows: TGTGCCAGCAGACCCCATGACAGGGACACTGAAGCTTTCTTT.

The chain carries TRBV15 and TRBJ1-2; TRBD1 aligns across 10 bases. CDR1 is LNHNV and CDR2 is YYDKDF in the germline V gene (reference sequence). Unmatched junction bases numbered 12, after V lost 5 bases and J lost 3 bases. The CDR3 contains 17 residues. CDR3 in amino acids: CATSSRTGGTSDYGYTF. In nucleotides, the CDR3 is TGTGCCACCAGCTCCCGGACAGGGGGGACCTCTGACTATGGCTACACCTTC. Variable domain in full (rest from reference TRBV15 and TRBJ1-2): DAMVIQNPRYQVTQFGKPVTLSCSQTLNHNVMYWYQQKSSQAPKLLFHYYDKDFNNEADTPDNFQSRRPNTSFCFLDIRSPGLGDTAMYLCATSSRTGGTSDYGYTFGSGTRLTVV.

This clone was observed a few times. The genes are TRBV7-2 and TRBJ2-7; 8 bases align to TRBD1. This CDR3 spans 14 amino acids. The trim removed 3 bases at V and 2 bases at J, leaving 3 bases unmatched. Germline V gene sequence: CDR1 SGHTA, CDR2 FQGNSA. The CDR3 region is CASSFSGGAYEQYV. The CDR3 bases are TGTGCCAGCAGCTTTTCAGGGGGCGCCTACGAGCAGTACGTC.

V gene TRBV28 combines with J gene TRBJ1-4; D is possibly TRBD1 (5 bases). Germline V lookup: CDR1 MDHEN, CDR2 SYDVKM. With 5 bases removed from V and 4 bases from J, the gap between germline ends came to 20 bases. The CDR3 covers 17 residues. CDR3 region: CASSPGRGWSSNEKLFF. CDR3 in DNA: TGTGCCAGCAGTCCAGGGCGGGGTTGGAGTAGTAATGAAAAACTGTTTTTT.

The chain uses TRBV25-1 and TRBJ2-4, with D maybe TRBD1 (7 bases). Trimming took 4 bases from V and 0 from J, leaving 10 bases between them. This CDR3 contains 15 residues. Germline CDR1 reads MGHDK; CDR2 reads SYGVNS. The DNA for the CDR3 is TGTGCCAGCAGTGGCCAGGGGGGAGCCAAAAACATTCAGTACTTC. Its protein product is CASSGQGGAKNIQYF.

As for this clone: This may be a read error: a much more frequent sequence differs by one nucleotide. The chain combines TRBV7-2 with TRBJ1-2, with 11 nucleotides matching TRBD1. The junction had 2 bases not matched to a gene; V was cut back by 5 bases and J by 3 bases. This CDR3 has 14 residues. From germline, CDR1 is SGHTA and CDR2 FQGNSA. CDR3 sequence (DNA): TGTGCCAGCAGCCCGGGACAGGGGGACTATGGCTACACCTTC. Protein: CASSPGQGDYGYTF.

The rearrangement joins TRBV9 to TRBJ2-1, with 7 bases fitting TRBD2. J lost 4 bases, V lost 3 bases, and 4 bases had no gene match. This CDR3 comprises 14 residues. Germline-derived CDR1 and CDR2 are SGDLS and YYNGEE. The CDR3 protein is CASSGGLSYNEQFF. The CDR3 DNA reads as TGTGCCAGCAGCGGGGGACTATCTTACAATGAGCAGTTCTTC.

V gene TRBV5-6 combines with J gene TRBJ2-1; no reliable D call. This CDR3 is 11 amino acids long. V gave up 1 base and J gave up 7 bases, with 3 bases separating them. CDR1 is SGHDT, CDR2 YYEEEE, per germline. The DNA of the CDR3 is TGTGCCAGCAGCTTGTCGAATGAGCAGTTCTTC. Protein product: CASSLSNEQFF.

The rearrangement links TRBV13 to TRBJ1-1, with D hard to call. Trimming took 6 bases from V and 0 from J, leaving 8 bases between them. The length of the CDR3 is 13 residues. The V gene's germline CDR1 is PRHDT and CDR2 FYEKMQ (reference sequence). CDR3 sequence: CASSYKMNTEAFF. The CDR3 coding sequence is TGTGCCAGCAGTTATAAAATGAACACTGAAGCTTTCTTT.